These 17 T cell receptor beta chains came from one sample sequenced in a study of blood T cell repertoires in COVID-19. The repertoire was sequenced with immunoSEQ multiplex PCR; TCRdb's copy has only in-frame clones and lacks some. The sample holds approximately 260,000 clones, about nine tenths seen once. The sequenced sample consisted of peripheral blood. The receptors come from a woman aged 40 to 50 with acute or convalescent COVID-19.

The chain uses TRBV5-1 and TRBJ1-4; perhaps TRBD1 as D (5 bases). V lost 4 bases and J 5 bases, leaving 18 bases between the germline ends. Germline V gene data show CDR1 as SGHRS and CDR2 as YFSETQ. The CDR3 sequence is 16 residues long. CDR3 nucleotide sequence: TGCGCCAGCAGCCCCCGGGTGGCAGGGCCAAATGAAAAACTGTTTTTT. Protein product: CASSPRVAGPNEKLFF.

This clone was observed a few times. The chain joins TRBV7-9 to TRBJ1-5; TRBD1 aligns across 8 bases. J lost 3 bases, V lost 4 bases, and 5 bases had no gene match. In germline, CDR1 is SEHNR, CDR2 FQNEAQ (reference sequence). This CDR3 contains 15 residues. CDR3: CASSYGTGLNQPQHF. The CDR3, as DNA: TGTGCCAGCAGCTACGGGACAGGACTCAATCAGCCCCAGCATTTT.

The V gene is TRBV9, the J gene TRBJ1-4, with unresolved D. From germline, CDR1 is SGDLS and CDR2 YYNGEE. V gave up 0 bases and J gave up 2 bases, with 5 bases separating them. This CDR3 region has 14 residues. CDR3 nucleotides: TGTGCCAGCAGCGTAGGACTCACTAATGAAAAACTGTTTTTT. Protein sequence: CASSVGLTNEKLFF.

The CDR3 protein is CASSQEGADWKQRETQYF. The CDR3 region has the DNA TGCGCCAGCAGCCAAGAGGGGGCCGACTGGAAACAACGAGAGACCCAGTACTTC. The V gene is TRBV4-1, the J gene TRBJ2-5; tentatively, D is TRBD1 (6 bases). This CDR3 has 18 residues. V lost 0 bases, J lost 4 bases, and 21 bases lay in between. CDR1 and CDR2 (germline): MGHRA, YSYEKL.

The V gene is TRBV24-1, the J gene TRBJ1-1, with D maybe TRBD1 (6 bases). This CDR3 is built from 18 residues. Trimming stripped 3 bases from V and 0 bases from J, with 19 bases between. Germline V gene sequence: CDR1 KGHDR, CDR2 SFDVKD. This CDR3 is CATSDQRPSDRLNTEAFF. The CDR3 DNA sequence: TGTGCCACCAGTGATCAAAGGCCCTCGGACAGACTGAACACTGAAGCTTTCTTT.

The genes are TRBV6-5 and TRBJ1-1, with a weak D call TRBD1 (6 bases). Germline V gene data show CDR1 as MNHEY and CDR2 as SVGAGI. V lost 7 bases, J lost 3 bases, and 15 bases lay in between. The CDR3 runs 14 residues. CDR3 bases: TGTGCCAGCAAGAAAGCAGCAGGGGACACTGAAGCTTTCTTT. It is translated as CASKKAAGDTEAFF.

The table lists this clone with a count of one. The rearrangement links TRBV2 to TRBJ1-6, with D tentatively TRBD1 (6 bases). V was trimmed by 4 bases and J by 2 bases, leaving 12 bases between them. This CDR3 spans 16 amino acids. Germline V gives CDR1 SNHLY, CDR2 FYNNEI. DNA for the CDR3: TGTGCCAGCAGTGGGGGGGGCGCAACCTATAATTCACCCCTCCACTTT. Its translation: CASSGGGATYNSPLHF.

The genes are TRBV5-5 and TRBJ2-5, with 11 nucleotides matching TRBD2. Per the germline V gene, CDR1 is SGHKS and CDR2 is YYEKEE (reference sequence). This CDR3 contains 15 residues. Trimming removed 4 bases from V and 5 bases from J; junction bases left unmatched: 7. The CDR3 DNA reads TGTGCCAGCAGCCAACTAGCGGGGGAACGGGAGACCCAGTACTTC. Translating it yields CASSQLAGERETQYF. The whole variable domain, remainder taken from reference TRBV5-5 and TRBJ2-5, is DAGVTQSPTHLIKTRGQQVTLRCSPISGHKSVSWYQQVLGQGPQFIFQYYEKEERGRGNFPDRFSARQFPNYSSELNVNALLLGDSALYLCASSQLAGERETQYFGPGTRLLVL.

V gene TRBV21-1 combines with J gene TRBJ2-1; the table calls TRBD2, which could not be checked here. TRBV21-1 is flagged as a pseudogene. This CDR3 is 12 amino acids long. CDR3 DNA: TGTGCCAGCAGCAAAGTCGCCTATAGTCAGTTCTTC. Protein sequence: CASSKVAYSQFF.

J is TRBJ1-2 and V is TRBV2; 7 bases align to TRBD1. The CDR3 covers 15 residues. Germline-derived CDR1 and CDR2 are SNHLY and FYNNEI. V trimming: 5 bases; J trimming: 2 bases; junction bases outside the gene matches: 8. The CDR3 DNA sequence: TGTGCCAGCAGTCTTGTTAAGGGGGCAAACTATGGCTACACCTTC. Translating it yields CASSLVKGANYGYTF.

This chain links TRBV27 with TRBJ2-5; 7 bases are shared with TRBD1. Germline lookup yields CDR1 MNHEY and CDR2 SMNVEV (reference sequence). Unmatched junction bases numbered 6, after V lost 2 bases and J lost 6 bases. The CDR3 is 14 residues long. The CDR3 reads CASSLTGAWKTQYF. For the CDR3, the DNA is TGTGCCAGCAGTTTAACAGGGGCTTGGAAGACCCAGTACTTC.

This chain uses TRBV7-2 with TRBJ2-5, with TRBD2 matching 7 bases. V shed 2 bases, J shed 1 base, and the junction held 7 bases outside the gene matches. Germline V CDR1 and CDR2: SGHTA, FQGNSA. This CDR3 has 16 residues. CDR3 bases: TGTGCCAGCAGCTTATGGTCCTGGACTAGCCAAGAGACCCAGTACTTC. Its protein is CASSLWSWTSQETQYF.

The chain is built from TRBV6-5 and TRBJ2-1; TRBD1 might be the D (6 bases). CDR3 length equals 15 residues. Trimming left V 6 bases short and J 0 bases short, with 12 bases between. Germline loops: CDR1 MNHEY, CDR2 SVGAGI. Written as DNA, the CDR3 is TGTGCCAGCAGCCTCCAGGGGAGCTCCTACAATGAGCAGTTCTTC. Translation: CASSLQGSSYNEQFF.

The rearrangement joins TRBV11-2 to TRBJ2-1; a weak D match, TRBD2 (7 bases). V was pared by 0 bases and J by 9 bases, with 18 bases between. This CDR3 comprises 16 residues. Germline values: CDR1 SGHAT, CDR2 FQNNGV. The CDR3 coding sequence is TGTGCCAGCAGCTTAGATTGGGAGGGGGGGCGACTTGAGCAGTTCTTC. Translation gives CASSLDWEGGRLEQFF.

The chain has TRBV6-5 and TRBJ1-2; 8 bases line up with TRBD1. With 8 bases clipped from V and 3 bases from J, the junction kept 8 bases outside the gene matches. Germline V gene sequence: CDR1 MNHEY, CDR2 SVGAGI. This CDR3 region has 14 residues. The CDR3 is CASVLDRGYYGYTF. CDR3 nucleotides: TGTGCCAGCGTATTAGACAGGGGCTACTATGGCTACACCTTC.

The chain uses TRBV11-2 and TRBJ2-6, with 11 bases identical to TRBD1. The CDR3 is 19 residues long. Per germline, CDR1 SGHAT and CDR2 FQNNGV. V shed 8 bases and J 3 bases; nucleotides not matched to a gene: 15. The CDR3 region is CASGTGTGGYTYGANVLTF. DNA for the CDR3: TGTGCCAGCGGAACCGGGACAGGGGGATATACCTATGGGGCCAACGTCCTGACTTTC.

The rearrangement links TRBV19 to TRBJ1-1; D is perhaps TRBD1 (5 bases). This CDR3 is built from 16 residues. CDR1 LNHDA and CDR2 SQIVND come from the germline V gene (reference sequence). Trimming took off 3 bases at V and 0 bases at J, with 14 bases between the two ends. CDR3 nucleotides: TGTGCCAGTAGTATTTCCCTGGACATTATGAACACTGAAGCTTTCTTT. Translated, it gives CASSISLDIMNTEAFF.